One and the same sample provided the 29 T cell receptor beta chains below, sequenced in a study of blood T cell repertoires in COVID-19 (TCRdb year 2020). The protocol used for the library was the immunoSEQ multiplex PCR assay. TCRdb retrieved this table from immuneACCESS and kept in-frame rearrangements only. Not all clones are present; in checked studies, unresolved V genes account for under half, and no reason is known for the remainder. A total of about 78,000 clones appear in this sample, around 88% of them only once. The ten largest clones capture 4% to 6% of the sample. The specimen was peripheral blood. The receptors stem from a woman older than 75 with active or convalescent COVID-19.

The chain has TRBV30 and TRBJ2-3, with 13 nucleotides matching TRBD2. The CDR3 sequence is 18 residues long. Losses at the gene ends were 0 bases for V and 0 bases for J; bases not matched to a gene: 6. Germline V gives CDR1 GTSNPN, CDR2 SVGIG (reference sequence). CDR3 nucleotides: TGTGCCTGGAGTGTGACTAGCGGGGGGTTCTTTAGCACAGATACGCAGTATTTT. It specifies CAWSVTSGGFFSTDTQYF.

The rearrangement joins TRBV25-1 to TRBJ2-3; 7 nucleotides line up with TRBD1. The CDR3 contains 15 residues. Germline V gene sequence: CDR1 MGHDK, CDR2 SYGVNS. V shed 2 bases and J 6 bases; nucleotides not matched to a gene: 8. Here the CDR3 reads CASSERRGPRDTQYF. CDR3 nucleotide sequence: TGTGCCAGCAGTGAAAGAAGGGGGCCTAGGGATACGCAGTATTTT.

The chain joins TRBV6-6 to TRBJ2-5; tentative D call: TRBD2 (6 bases). CDR3 length: 15 amino acids. Germline V gene data show CDR1 as MNHNY and CDR2 as SVGAGI (reference sequence). The V end was cut by 2 bases, the J end by 2 bases, with 12 bases between. CDR3 in amino acids: CASSYTSGLQETQYF. The CDR3 DNA follows: TGTGCCAGCAGTTACACCAGCGGGCTACAAGAGACCCAGTACTTC.

The rearrangement uses TRBV11-2 and TRBJ2-7; 9 nucleotides agree with TRBD2. J gave up 3 bases and V 4 bases, and 4 bases lay outside the gene matches. Looked up from germline, CDR1 is SGHAT and CDR2 is FQNNGV. This CDR3 is 14 amino acids long. CDR3: CASSSLAGIYEQYF. CDR3 nucleotides: TGTGCCAGCAGCTCCCTAGCGGGAATCTACGAGCAGTACTTC.

The chain couples TRBV7-2 to TRBJ2-3, with unresolved D. CDR3 length equals 16 residues. V dropped 0 bases and J dropped 3 bases, with 13 bases sitting between them. CDR1 and CDR2 from the germline V gene are SGHTA and FQGNSA. CDR3 amino acids: CASSLALGIPTDTQYF. CDR3 nucleotide sequence: TGTGCCAGCAGCTTAGCTTTGGGCATCCCTACAGATACGCAGTATTTT. Filled out from reference TRBV7-2 and TRBJ2-3, the complete variable domain reads GAGVSQSPSNKVTEKGKDVELRCDPISGHTALYWYRQSLGQGLEFLIYFQGNSAPDKSGLPSDRFSAERTGGSVSTLTIQRTQQEDSAVYLCASSLALGIPTDTQYFGPGTRLTVL.

This rearrangement joins TRBV18 to TRBJ2-5; 10 positions agree with TRBD2. The CDR3 has 14 residues. Germline lookup yields CDR1 KGHSH and CDR2 LQKENI. Trimming removed 6 bases from V and 4 bases from J; junction bases left unmatched: 5. In nucleotides, the CDR3 is TGTGCCAGCTCCTCCCTAGCGGGAGTAGAGACCCAGTACTTC. As protein: CASSSLAGVETQYF.

This chain connects TRBV18 to TRBJ1-1; D possibly corresponds to TRBD1 (6 bases). Trimming took 6 bases from V and 6 from J, leaving 14 bases between them. This CDR3 contains 13 residues. Germline assignment: CDR1 KGHSH and CDR2 LQKENI. CDR3 sequence (DNA): TGTGCCAGCTCCAGGGGTATGGCACCTGAAGCTTTCTTT. It yields the protein CASSRGMAPEAFF.

The rearrangement links TRBV28 to TRBJ2-5; 10 nucleotides align to TRBD1. Germline assignment: CDR1 MDHEN and CDR2 SYDVKM. The CDR3 runs to 17 residues. The junction had 8 bases not matched to a gene; V was cut back by 1 base and J by 3 bases. In DNA, the CDR3 is TGTGCCAGCAGTTTATTGGGGACAGGGGCCCAAGAAGAGACCCAGTACTTC. Encoded protein: CASSLLGTGAQEETQYF.

The sample holds a few counts of this clone. The genes are TRBV5-1 and TRBJ2-7, with 13 positions matching TRBD2. In germline, CDR1 is SGHRS, CDR2 YFSETQ. V shed 7 bases and J 5 bases; nucleotides not matched to a gene: 6. The CDR3 runs to 14 residues. The CDR3 region has the DNA TGCGCCAGCGGACTAGGACTAGCGGGAGACGAGCAGTACTTC. It encodes CASGLGLAGDEQYF.

The J gene is TRBJ1-1, the V gene TRBV5-6; perhaps TRBD1 as D (6 bases). Trimming took 4 bases from V and 2 from J, leaving 12 bases between them. The CDR3 is made up of 14 amino acids. Germline CDR1 is SGHDT and CDR2 is YYEEEE. The CDR3 DNA follows: TGTGCCAGCAGCCTGGACAGACTAAACACTGAAGCTTTCTTT. It encodes CASSLDRLNTEAFF. Full variable domain (rest looked up from reference TRBV5-6 and TRBJ1-1): DAGVTQSPTHLIKTRGQQVTLRCSPKSGHDTVSWYQQALGQGPQFIFQYYEEEERQRGNFPDRFSGHQFPNYSSELNVNALLLGDSALYLCASSLDRLNTEAFFGQGTRLTVV.

The chain is built from TRBV2 and TRBJ1-6, with 8 bases lining up with TRBD1. The CDR3 is 14 residues long. The V gene's germline CDR1 is SNHLY and CDR2 FYNNEI. Trimming at V came to 3 bases and at J to 12 bases, leaving 7 bases not matched to a gene. For the CDR3, the DNA is TGTGCCAGCAGTGAGCGTCAGGGGGCAGGACCCCTCCACTTT. This translates into CASSERQGAGPLHF.

On this clone: A much more abundant neighbour one base away suggests this may be a read error. V and J are TRBV24-1 and TRBJ2-1; 9 nucleotides match TRBD2. Germline V gives CDR1 KGHDR, CDR2 SFDVKD. The CDR3 is 13 amino acids. V dropped 11 bases and J dropped 0; count of bases not matched to a gene: 1. CDR3 DNA: TGTGCCATTAGCGGGAGCTCCTACAATGAGCAGTTCTTC. Translation: CAISGSSYNEQFF.

This clone was counted a single time. The V gene is TRBV28, the J gene TRBJ1-1; TRBD1 might be the D (6 bases). The V gene's germline CDR1 is MDHEN and CDR2 SYDVKM. Deletions cut 2 bases from V and 5 bases from J, with 12 bases between. The CDR3 is 14 amino acids. The CDR3 loop is CASSLRGTRTEAFF. CDR3 nucleotides: TGTGCCAGCAGTTTAAGAGGGACAAGGACTGAAGCTTTCTTT.

The CDR3 loop reads CATVDRRDGYTF. DNA for the CDR3: TGTGCCACCGTGGACAGGAGGGATGGCTACACCTTC. The genes are TRBV27 and TRBJ1-2; 7 nucleotides match TRBD1. The CDR3 runs to 12 residues. The V gene end was trimmed by 10 bases and the J gene end by 6 bases; junction bases not matched to a gene: 8. Germline CDR1 is MNHEY and CDR2 is SMNVEV (reference sequence).

As concerns this clone: One end of the junction does not line up with germline, which may come from a read error. V is TRBV4-2 and J is TRBJ2-3; 10 nucleotides agree with TRBD2. Germline V gives CDR1 LGHNA, CDR2 YNFKEQ. This CDR3 contains 16 residues. The CDR3 protein is CASSLGGLASTDTQYF. Here the CDR3 DNA reads TGTGCAAGCAGCTTGGGGGGACTAGCGTCCACAGATACGCAGTATTTT.

The genes are TRBV7-9 and TRBJ1-2; possible D gene TRBD1, 5 bases. Trimming left V 4 bases short and J 1 base short, with 10 bases between. Per the germline V gene, CDR1 is SEHNR and CDR2 is FQNEAQ (reference sequence). The CDR3 covers 14 residues. CDR3 nucleotide sequence: TGTGCCAGCAGCTCCGGGGGGGTTAACTATGGCTACACCTTC. Translation: CASSSGGVNYGYTF.

V gene TRBV10-3 combines with J gene TRBJ2-7, with D unresolved. The CDR3 has 15 amino acids. The ends were cut back, 2 bases at V and 4 bases at J, with 15 bases in the middle. Per germline, CDR1 ENHRY and CDR2 SYGVKD. The CDR3 here is CAISEAASGAYEQYF. The CDR3 coding sequence is TGTGCCATCAGTGAGGCAGCTTCAGGTGCGTACGAGCAGTACTTC.

This rearrangement joins TRBV14 to TRBJ2-2; D may be TRBD1 (6 bases). The V and J ends lost 5 bases and 3 bases respectively, with 7 bases between them. The CDR3 is made up of 13 amino acids. Germline V gene sequence: CDR1 SGHDN, CDR2 FVKESK. The CDR3 DNA sequence: TGTGCCAGCAGCGGACAGTACACCGGGGAGCTGTTTTTT. Protein sequence: CASSGQYTGELFF.

The gene calls are TRBV6-4 and TRBJ2-7; TRBD1 matches 7 bases. After removal of 6 bases from V and 4 bases from J, the junction contained 12 bases not matched to a gene. Germline-derived CDR1 and CDR2 are MRHNA and SNTAGT. The CDR3 extends over 15 amino acids. CDR3 DNA sequence: TGTGCCAGCAGGGGAACAGGGGAAAAGCTTTACGAGCAGTACTTC. Amino acid sequence: CASRGTGEKLYEQYF.

The chain couples TRBV18 to TRBJ1-3; the match to TRBD1 covers 8 bases. V lost 0 bases and J lost 4; bases outside the gene matches: 5. There are 16 residues in the CDR3. CDR1 and CDR2 (germline): KGHSH, LQKENI. The CDR3 DNA is TGTGCCAGCTCACCACCGCAGGGGGCGGGCGGAAACACCATATATTTT. Translating gives CASSPPQGAGGNTIYF.

The chain links TRBV9 to TRBJ2-2; 12 bases align to TRBD2. The CDR3 has 18 residues. CDR1 and CDR2 (germline): SGDLS, YYNGEE. Germline trimming cut 0 bases from V and 0 bases from J; bases unmatched to any gene: 3. CDR3 bases: TGTGCCAGCAGCGTAGGAACTAGCGGGAGGACGAACACCGGGGAGCTGTTTTTT. It specifies CASSVGTSGRTNTGELFF. The entire variable domain, with the rest obtained from reference TRBV9 and TRBJ2-2, is as follows: DSGVTQTPKHLITATGQRVTLRCSPRSGDLSVYWYQQSLDQGLQFLIQYYNGEERAKGNILERFSAQQFPDLHSELNLSSLELGDSALYFCASSVGTSGRTNTGELFFGEGSRLTVL.

The chain uses TRBV5-1 and TRBJ2-2, with 7 bases identical to TRBD1. V lost 3 bases and J lost 2; bases outside the gene matches: 10. Germline V gives CDR1 SGHRS, CDR2 YFSETQ. The CDR3 is 17 residues long. The DNA for the CDR3 is TGCGCCAGCAGCTCGGGCTACAGGGGACGTAACACCGGGGAGCTGTTTTTT. This translates into CASSSGYRGRNTGELFF. Filled out from reference TRBV5-1 and TRBJ2-2, the complete variable domain reads KAGVTQTPRYLIKTRGQQVTLSCSPISGHRSVSWYQQTPGQGLQFLFEYFSETQRNKGNFPGRFSGRQFSNSRSEMNVSTLELGDSALYLCASSSGYRGRNTGELFFGEGSRLTVL.

The chain carries TRBV7-9 and TRBJ1-2, with D possibly TRBD1 on 5 matching bases. In germline, CDR1 is SEHNR, CDR2 FQNEAQ (reference sequence). Trimming cost V 5 bases and J 5 bases, with 21 bases left between them. The CDR3 is made up of 16 amino acids. The CDR3 bases are TGTGCCAGCAGCCCGCTTAGAGGGGAGGCGGTATATGGCTACACCTTC. Its protein product is CASSPLRGEAVYGYTF. Complete variable domain (other parts from reference TRBV7-9 and TRBJ1-2): DTGVSQNPRHKITKRGQNVTFRCDPISEHNRLYWYRQTLGQGPEFLTYFQNEAQLEKSRLLSDRFSAERPKGSFSTLEIQRTEQGDSAMYLCASSPLRGEAVYGYTFGSGTRLTVV.

This chain connects TRBV3-1 (or the pseudogene TRBV3-2) to TRBJ1-1; D uncertain. Germline V CDR1 and CDR2: LGHDT, YNNKEL (reference sequence). V dropped 3 bases and J dropped 4 bases, with 12 bases sitting between them. The CDR3 runs to 14 residues. The CDR3 region is CASSHRGSVTEAFF. The CDR3 region has the DNA TGTGCCAGCAGCCACCGCGGGTCTGTCACTGAAGCTTTCTTT.

The rearrangement links TRBV9 to TRBJ2-5; no clear D gene. V lost 4 bases to trimming and J lost 1 base, with 11 bases between them. This CDR3 is 14 amino acids long. Germline V gene lookup returns CDR1 SGDLS and CDR2 YYNGEE. The CDR3 DNA reads as TGTGCCAGCAGCCCCGACTGGATCCAAGAGACCCAGTACTTC. It specifies CASSPDWIQETQYF.

This clone came up a few times. The V gene is TRBV12-3 or TRBV12-4, the J gene TRBJ2-7; 10 bases match TRBD2. V trimming: 6 bases; J trimming: 6 bases; junction bases outside the gene matches: 5. CDR3 length equals 13 residues. CDR3 residues: CASSLAGASEQYF. In DNA, the CDR3 is TGTGCCAGCAGCCTAGCGGGGGCCAGCGAGCAGTACTTC.

The V gene is TRBV5-8, the J gene TRBJ2-7; possible D gene TRBD1, 6 bases. Trimming cost V 0 bases and J 5 bases, with 9 bases left between them. Per germline, CDR1 SGHTS and CDR2 YDEGEE. The CDR3 contains 13 residues. CDR3 in amino acids: CASSLGRGHEQYF. The DNA of the CDR3 is TGTGCCAGCAGCTTGGGCAGGGGTCACGAGCAGTACTTC.

The rearrangement links TRBV30 to TRBJ1-2, with TRBD1 identical over 11 bases. Germline lookup yields CDR1 GTSNPN and CDR2 SVGIG (reference sequence). V trimming: 5 bases; J trimming: 7 bases; junction bases outside the gene matches: 15. The CDR3 is 16 residues long. DNA of the CDR3: TGTGCCTGGCAAGGACAGGGGGCGGTTCCTAAGGGTGGCTACACCTTC. Translated: CAWQGQGAVPKGGYTF. The full variable domain, in which reference TRBV30 and TRBJ1-2 provide the parts outside the CDR3, is SQTIHQWPATLVQPVGSPLSLECTVEGTSNPNLYWYRQAAGRGLQLLFYSVGIGQISSEVPQNLSASRPQDRQFILSSKKLLLSDSGFYLCAWQGQGAVPKGGYTFGSGTRLTVV.

This chain links TRBV7-2 with TRBJ2-2; D is uncertain. The CDR3 runs 16 residues. V was trimmed by 2 bases and J by 0 bases, leaving 10 bases between them. Per the germline V gene, CDR1 is SGHTA and CDR2 is FQGNSA. The CDR3 is CASSLLGSPNTGELFF. The CDR3 DNA reads TGTGCCAGCAGCTTATTAGGTAGCCCGAACACCGGGGAGCTGTTTTTT.